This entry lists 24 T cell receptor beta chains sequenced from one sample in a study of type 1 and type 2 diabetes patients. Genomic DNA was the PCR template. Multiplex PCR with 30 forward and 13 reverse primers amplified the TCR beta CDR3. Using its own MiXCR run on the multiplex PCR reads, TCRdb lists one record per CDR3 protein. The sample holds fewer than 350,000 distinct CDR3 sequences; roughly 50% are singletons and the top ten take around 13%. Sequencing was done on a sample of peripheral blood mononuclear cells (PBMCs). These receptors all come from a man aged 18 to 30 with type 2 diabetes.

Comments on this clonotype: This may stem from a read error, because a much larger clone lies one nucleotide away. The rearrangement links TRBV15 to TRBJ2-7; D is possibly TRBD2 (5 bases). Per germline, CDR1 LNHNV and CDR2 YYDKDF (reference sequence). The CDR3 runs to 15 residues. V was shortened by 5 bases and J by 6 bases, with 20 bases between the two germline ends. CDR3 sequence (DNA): TGTGCCACCAGCCTTGACCGTCCAGACTACTTCGAGCAGTACTTC. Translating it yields CATSLDRPDYFEQYF.

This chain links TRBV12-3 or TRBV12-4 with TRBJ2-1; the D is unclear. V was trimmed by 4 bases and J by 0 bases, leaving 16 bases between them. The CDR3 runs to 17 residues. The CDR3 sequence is CASSSEIRWDSYNEQFF. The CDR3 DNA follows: TGTGCCAGCAGTTCCGAAATTAGGTGGGACTCCTACAATGAGCAGTTCTTC.

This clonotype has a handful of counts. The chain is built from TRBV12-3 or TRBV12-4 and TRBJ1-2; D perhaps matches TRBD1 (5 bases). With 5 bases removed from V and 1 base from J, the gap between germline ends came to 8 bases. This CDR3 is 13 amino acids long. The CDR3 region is CASSQDSNYGYTF. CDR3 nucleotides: TGTGCCAGCAGTCAAGACAGTAACTATGGCTACACCTTC.

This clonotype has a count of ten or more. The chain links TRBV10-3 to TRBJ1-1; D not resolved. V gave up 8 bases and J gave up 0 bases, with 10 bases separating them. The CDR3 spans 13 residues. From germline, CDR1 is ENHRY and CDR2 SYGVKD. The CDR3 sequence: CAIQLSVNTEAFF. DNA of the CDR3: TGTGCCATCCAACTCTCCGTGAACACTGAAGCTTTCTTT.

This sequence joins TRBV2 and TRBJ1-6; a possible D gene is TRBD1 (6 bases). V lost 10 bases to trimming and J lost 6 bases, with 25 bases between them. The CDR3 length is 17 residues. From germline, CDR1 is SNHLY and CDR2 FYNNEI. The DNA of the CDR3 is TGTGCCAACAGGGAAGGGACGGGGAGTACAGTTAATTCACCCCTCCACTTT. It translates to CANREGTGSTVNSPLHF.

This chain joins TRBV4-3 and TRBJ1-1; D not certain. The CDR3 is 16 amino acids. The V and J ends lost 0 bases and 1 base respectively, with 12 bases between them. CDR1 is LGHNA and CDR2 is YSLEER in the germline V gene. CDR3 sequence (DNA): TGCGCCAGCAGCCAAGATAAAACGATAAAGAACACTGAAGCTTTCTTT. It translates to CASSQDKTIKNTEAFF.

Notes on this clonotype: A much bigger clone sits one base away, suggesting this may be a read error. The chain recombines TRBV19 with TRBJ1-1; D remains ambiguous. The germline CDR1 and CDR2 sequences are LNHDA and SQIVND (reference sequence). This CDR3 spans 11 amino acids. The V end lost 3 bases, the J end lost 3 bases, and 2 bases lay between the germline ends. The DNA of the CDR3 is TGTGCCAGTAGTATTTACACTGAAGCTTTCTTT. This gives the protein CASSIYTEAFF.

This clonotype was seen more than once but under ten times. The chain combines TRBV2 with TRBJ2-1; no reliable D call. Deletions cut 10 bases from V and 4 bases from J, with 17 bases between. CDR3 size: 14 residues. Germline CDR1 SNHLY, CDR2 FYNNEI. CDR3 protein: CANQKLDFYNEQFF. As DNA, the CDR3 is TGTGCCAACCAAAAACTTGACTTTTACAATGAGCAGTTCTTC.

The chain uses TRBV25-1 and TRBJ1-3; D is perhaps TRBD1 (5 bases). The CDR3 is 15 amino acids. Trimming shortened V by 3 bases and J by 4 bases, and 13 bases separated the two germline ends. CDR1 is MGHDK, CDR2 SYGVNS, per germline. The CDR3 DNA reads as TGTGCCAGCAGTGAGCACATTGGGGCCGGAAACACCATATATTTT. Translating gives CASSEHIGAGNTIYF.

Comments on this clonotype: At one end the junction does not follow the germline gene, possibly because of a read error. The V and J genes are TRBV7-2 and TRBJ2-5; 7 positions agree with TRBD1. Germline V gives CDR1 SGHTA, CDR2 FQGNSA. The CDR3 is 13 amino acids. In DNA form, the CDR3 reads TGTGCCAGCGGGCCGGGACAGACCTACGAGCAGCACTTC. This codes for CASGPGQTYEQHF.

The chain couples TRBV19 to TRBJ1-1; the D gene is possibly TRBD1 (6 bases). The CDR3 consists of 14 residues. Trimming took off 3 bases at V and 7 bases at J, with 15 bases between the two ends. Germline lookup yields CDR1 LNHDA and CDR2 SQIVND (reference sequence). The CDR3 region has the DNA TGTGCCAGTAGTATTGGGCAGGGGACGATTGAAGCTTTCTTT. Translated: CASSIGQGTIEAFF.

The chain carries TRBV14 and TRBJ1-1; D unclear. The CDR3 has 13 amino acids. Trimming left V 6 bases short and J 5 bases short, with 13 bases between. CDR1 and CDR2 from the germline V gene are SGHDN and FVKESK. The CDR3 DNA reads TGTGCCAGCAGTGAAGAAGGATCGACTGAAGCTTTCTTT. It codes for CASSEEGSTEAFF.

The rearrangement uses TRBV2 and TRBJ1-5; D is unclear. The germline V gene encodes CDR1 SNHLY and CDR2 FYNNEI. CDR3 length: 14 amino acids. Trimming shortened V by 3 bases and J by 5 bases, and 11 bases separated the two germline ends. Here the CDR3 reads CASSEVAGDQPQHF. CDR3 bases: TGTGCCAGCAGTGAGGTGGCAGGAGATCAGCCCCAGCATTTT. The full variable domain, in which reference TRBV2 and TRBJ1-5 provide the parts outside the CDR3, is EPEVTQTPSHQVTQMGQEVILRCVPISNHLYFYWYRQILGQKVEFLVSFYNNEISEKSEIFDDQFSVERPDGSNFTLKIRSTKLEDSAMYFCASSEVAGDQPQHFGDGTRLSIL.

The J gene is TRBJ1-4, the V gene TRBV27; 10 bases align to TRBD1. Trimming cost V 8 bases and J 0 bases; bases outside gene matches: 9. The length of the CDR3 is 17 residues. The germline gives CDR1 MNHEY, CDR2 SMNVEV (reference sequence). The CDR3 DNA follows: TGTGCCAGCGGAGACAGGGGGCGGGGAGCAACTAATGAAAAACTGTTTTTT. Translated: CASGDRGRGATNEKLFF.

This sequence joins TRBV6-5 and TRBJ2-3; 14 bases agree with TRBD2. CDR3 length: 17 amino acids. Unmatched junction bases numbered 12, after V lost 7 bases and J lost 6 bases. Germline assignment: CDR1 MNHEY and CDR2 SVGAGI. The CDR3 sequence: CASIRKGTSGSLDTQYF. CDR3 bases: TGTGCCAGCATCCGCAAAGGGACTAGCGGGAGTCTGGATACGCAGTATTTT.

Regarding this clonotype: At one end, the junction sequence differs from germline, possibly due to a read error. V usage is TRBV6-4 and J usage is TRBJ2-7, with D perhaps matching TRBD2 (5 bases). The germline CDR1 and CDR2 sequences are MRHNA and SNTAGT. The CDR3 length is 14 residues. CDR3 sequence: CAISESAGRYEQYF. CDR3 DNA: TGTGCCATCAGTGAGTCGGCGGGTCGCTACGAGCAGTACTTC.

The CDR3 DNA follows: TGCAGTGCTAGGAGCTTCGCGGCGGGTGAGCAGTACTTC. Translated, it gives CSARSFAAGEQYF. The chain joins TRBV20-1 to TRBJ2-7; D possibly corresponds to TRBD2 (5 bases). The CDR3 loop spans 13 amino acids. CDR1 and CDR2 (germline): DFQATT, SNEGSKA (reference sequence). Between the trimmed V and J ends, which lost 3 bases and 7 bases, there was a span of 16 bases.

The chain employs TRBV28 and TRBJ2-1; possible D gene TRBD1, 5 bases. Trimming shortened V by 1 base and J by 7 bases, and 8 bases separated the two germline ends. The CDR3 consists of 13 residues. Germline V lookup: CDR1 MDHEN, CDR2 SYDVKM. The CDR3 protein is CASSLSGLNEQFF. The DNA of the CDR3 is TGTGCCAGCAGTTTATCAGGGTTGAATGAGCAGTTCTTC.

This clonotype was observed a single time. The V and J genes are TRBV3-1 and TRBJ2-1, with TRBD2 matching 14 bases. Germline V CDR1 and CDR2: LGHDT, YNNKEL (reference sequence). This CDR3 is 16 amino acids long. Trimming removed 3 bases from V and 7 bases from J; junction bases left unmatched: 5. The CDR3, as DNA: TGTGCCAGCAGCCAGGGGACTAGCGGGAGACAAAATGAGCAGTTCTTC. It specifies CASSQGTSGRQNEQFF.

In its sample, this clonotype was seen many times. The CDR3 loop reads CASKSVRNTEAFF. CDR3 in DNA: TGTGCCAGCAAATCGGTCAGAAACACTGAAGCTTTCTTT. The V and J genes are TRBV2 and TRBJ1-1; no reliable D call. The CDR3 is 13 residues long. Germline V gene data show CDR1 as SNHLY and CDR2 as FYNNEI. Deletions cut 7 bases from V and 2 bases from J, with 11 bases between.

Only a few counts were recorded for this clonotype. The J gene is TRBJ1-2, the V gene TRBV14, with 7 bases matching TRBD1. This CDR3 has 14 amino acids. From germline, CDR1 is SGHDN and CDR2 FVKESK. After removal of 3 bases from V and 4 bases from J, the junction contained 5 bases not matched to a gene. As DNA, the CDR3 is TGTGCCAGCAGCCAGGGACAGTACCTCTATGGCTACACCTTC. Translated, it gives CASSQGQYLYGYTF.

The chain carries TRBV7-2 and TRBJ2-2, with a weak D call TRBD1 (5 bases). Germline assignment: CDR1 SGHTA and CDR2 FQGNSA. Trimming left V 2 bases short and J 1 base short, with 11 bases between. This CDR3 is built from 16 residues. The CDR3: CASSLQGSMNTGELFF. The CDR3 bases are TGTGCCAGCAGCTTACAGGGATCTATGAACACCGGGGAGCTGTTTTTT.

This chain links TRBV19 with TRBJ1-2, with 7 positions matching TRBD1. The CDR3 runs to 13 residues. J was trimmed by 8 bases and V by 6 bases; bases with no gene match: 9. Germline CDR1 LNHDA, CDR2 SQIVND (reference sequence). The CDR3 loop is CASRSGQSRGYTF. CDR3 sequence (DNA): TGTGCCAGTAGATCGGGACAGTCGAGAGGCTACACCTTC.

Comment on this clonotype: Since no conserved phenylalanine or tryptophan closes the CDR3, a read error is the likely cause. As DNA, the CDR3 is TGCAGCTTGGGGGGGTATAACACTGAAGCTTTCCTT. Protein: CSLGGYNTEAFL. The V gene is TRBV29-1, the J gene TRBJ1-1, with D perhaps matching TRBD1 (5 bases). CDR3 size: 12 residues. V lost 8 bases and J lost 2, with 12 bases in between. Germline CDR1 SQVTM, CDR2 ANQGSEA.